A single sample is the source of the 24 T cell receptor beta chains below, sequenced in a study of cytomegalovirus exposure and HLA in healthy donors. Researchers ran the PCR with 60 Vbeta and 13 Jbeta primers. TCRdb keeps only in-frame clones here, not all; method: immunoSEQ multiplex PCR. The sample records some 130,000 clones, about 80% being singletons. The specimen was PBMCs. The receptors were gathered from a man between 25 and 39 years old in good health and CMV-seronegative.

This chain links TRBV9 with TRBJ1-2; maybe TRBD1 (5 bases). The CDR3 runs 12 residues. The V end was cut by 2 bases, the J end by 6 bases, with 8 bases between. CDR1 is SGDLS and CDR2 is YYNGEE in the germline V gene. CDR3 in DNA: TGTGCCAGCAGCGTCGACAGCGATGGCTACACCTTC. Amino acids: CASSVDSDGYTF.

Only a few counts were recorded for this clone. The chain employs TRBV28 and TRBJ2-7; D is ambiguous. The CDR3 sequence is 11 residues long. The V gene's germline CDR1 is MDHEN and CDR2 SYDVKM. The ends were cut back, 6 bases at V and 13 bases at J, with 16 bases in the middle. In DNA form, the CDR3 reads TGTGCCAGCAGGTCCCCAACCGTGGCATACTTC. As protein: CASRSPTVAYF.

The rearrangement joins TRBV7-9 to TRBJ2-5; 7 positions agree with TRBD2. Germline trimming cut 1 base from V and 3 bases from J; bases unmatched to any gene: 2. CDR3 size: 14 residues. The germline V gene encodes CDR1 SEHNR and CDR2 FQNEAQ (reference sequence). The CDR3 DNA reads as TGTGCCAGCAGCTTAGGGCTAGCGGAAGAGACCCAGTACTTC. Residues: CASSLGLAEETQYF.

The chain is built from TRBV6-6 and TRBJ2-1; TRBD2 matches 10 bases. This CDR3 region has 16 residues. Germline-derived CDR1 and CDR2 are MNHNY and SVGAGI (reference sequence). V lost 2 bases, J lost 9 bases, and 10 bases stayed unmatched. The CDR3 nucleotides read TGTGCCAGCAGTTACCTCCTAGCGGGAGTAAGTGGTGAGCAGTTCTTC. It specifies CASSYLLAGVSGEQFF.

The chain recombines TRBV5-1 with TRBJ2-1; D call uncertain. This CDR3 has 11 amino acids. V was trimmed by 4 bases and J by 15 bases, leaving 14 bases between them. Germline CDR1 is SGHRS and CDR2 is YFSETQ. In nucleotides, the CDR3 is TGCGCCAGCAGCCTGGACCGAACGGTGTTCTTC. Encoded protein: CASSLDRTVFF.

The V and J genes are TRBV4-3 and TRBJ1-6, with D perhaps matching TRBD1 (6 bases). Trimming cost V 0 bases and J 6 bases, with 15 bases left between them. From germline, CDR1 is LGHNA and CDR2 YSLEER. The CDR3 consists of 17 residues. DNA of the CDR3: TGCGCCAGCAGCCAAGATGTGCGGGCAGGGGCTAATTCACCCCTCCACTTT. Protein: CASSQDVRAGANSPLHF.

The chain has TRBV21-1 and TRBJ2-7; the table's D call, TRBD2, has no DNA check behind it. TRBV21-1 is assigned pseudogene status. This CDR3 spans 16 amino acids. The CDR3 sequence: CASSKDGGAVESEQYF. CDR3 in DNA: TGTGCCAGCAGCAAAGATGGGGGGGCTGTTGAGAGCGAGCAGTACTTC.

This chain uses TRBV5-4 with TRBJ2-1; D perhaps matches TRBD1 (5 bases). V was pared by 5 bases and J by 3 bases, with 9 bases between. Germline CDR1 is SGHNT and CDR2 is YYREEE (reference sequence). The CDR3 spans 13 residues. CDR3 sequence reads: CASRRGSYNEQFF. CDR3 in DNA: TGTGCCAGCAGAAGGGGCAGCTACAATGAGCAGTTCTTC.

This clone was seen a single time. CDR3 region: CASSSVGGGLAGPEQYF. Written as DNA, the CDR3 is TGCGCCAGCAGCTCAGTCGGTGGGGGACTAGCGGGTCCCGAGCAGTACTTC. The V gene is TRBV5-1, the J gene TRBJ2-7; 12 nucleotides match TRBD2. The CDR3 length is 17 residues. Germline-derived CDR1 and CDR2 are SGHRS and YFSETQ. The J segment lost 6 bases and the V segment lost 3 bases, leaving 13 bases of the junction unmatched. Drawing the rest from reference TRBV5-1 and TRBJ2-7, the complete variable domain is KAGVTQTPRYLIKTRGQQVTLSCSPISGHRSVSWYQQTPGQGLQFLFEYFSETQRNKGNFPGRFSGRQFSNSRSEMNVSTLELGDSALYLCASSSVGGGLAGPEQYFGPGTRLTVT.

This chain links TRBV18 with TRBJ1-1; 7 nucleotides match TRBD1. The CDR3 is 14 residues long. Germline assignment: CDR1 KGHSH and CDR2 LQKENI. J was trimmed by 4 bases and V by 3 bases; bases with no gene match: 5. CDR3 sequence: CASSPVRTGTEAFF. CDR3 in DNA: TGTGCCAGCTCACCCGTTCGGACAGGCACTGAAGCTTTCTTT. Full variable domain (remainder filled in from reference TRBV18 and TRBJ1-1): NAGVMQNPRHLVRRRGQEARLRCSPMKGHSHVYWYRQLPEEGLKFMVYLQKENIIDESGMPKERFSAEFPKEGPSILRIQQVVRGDSAAYFCASSPVRTGTEAFFGQGTRLTVV.

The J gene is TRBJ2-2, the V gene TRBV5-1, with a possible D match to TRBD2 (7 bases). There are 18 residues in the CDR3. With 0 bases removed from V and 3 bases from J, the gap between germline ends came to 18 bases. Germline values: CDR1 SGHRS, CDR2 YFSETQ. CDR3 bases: TGCGCCAGCAGCTTGGGCCGGGACCCCGGGGGGCACACCGGGGAGCTGTTTTTT. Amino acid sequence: CASSLGRDPGGHTGELFF.

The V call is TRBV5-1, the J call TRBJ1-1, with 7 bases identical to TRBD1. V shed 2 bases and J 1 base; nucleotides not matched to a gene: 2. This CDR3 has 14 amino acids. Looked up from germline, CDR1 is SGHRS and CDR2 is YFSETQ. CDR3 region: CASSFHRGNTEAFF. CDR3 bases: TGCGCCAGCAGCTTCCACAGGGGGAACACTGAAGCTTTCTTT. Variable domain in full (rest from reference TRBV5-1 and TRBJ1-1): KAGVTQTPRYLIKTRGQQVTLSCSPISGHRSVSWYQQTPGQGLQFLFEYFSETQRNKGNFPGRFSGRQFSNSRSEMNVSTLELGDSALYLCASSFHRGNTEAFFGQGTRLTVV.

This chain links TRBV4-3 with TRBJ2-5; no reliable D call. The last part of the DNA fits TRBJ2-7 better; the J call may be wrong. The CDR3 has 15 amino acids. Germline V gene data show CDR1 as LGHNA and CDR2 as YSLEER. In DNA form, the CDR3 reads TGCGCCAGCAGCCAAGAAAGAGGCAGCTCCTACGAGCAGTACTTC. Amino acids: CASSQERGSSYEQYF.

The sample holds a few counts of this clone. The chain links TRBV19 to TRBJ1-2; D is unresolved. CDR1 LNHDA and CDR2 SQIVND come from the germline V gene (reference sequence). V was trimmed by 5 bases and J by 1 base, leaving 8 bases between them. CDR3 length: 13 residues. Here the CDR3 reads CASSPAVNYGYTF. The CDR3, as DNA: TGTGCCAGTAGTCCGGCGGTTAACTATGGCTACACCTTC. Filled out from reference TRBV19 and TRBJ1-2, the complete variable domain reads DGGITQSPKYLFRKEGQNVTLSCEQNLNHDAMYWYRQDPGQGLRLIYYSQIVNDFQKGDIAEGYSVSREKKESFPLTVTSAQKNPTAFYLCASSPAVNYGYTFGSGTRLTVV.

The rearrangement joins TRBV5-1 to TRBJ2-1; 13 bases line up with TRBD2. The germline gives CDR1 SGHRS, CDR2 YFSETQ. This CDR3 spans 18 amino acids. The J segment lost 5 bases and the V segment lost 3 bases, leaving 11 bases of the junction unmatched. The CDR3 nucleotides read TGCGCCAGCAGCTCCGGACTAGCGGGAGAGCCAGTAGACAATGAGCAGTTCTTC. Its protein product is CASSSGLAGEPVDNEQFF.

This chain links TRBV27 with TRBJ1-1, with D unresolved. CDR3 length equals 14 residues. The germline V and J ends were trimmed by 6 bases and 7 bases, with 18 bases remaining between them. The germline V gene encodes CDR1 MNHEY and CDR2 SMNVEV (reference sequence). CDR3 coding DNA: TGTGCCAGCAGCCAACGTACGGGGATACTTGAAGCTTTCTTT. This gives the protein CASSQRTGILEAFF.

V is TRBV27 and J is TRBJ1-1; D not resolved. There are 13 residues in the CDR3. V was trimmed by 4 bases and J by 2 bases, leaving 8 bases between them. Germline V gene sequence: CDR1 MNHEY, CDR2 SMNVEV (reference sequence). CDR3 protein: CASSYTHNTEAFF. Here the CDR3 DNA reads TGTGCCAGCAGTTATACACACAACACTGAAGCTTTCTTT.

This chain's CDR3 is CASSLARGGETQYF. In DNA form, the CDR3 reads TGTGCCAGCAGCTTAGCGCGGGGGGGAGAGACCCAGTACTTC. The chain carries TRBV7-2 and TRBJ2-5; 9 nucleotides match TRBD2. Losses at the gene ends were 0 bases for V and 4 bases for J; bases not matched to a gene: 0. There are 14 residues in the CDR3. The V gene's germline CDR1 is SGHTA and CDR2 FQGNSA.

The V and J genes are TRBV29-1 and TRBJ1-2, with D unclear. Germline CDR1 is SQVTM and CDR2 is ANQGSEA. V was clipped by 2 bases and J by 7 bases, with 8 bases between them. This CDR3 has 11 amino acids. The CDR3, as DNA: TGCAGCGTTGAAACGGGGAGTGGCTACACCTTC. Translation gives CSVETGSGYTF.

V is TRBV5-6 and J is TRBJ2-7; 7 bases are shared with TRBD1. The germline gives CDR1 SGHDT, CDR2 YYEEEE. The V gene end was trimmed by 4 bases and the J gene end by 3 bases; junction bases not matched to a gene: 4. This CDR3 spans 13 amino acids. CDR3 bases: TGTGCCAGCAGCCTAGGGACAGTCTACGAGCAGTACTTC. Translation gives CASSLGTVYEQYF.

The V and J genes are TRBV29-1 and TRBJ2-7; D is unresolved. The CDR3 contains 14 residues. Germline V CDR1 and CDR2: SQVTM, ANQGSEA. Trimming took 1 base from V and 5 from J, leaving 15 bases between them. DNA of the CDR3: TGCAGCGTTGAAGGAGGTCCCCGACCCCACGAGCAGTACTTC. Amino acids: CSVEGGPRPHEQYF.

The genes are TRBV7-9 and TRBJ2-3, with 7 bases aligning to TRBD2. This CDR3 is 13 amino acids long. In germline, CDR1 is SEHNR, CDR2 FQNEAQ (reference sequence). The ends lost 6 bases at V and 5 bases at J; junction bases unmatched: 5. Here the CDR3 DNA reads TGTGCCAGCAGATTAATAGCGGGAGATACGCAGTATTTT. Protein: CASRLIAGDTQYF.

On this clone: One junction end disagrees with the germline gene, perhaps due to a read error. CDR3 nucleotide sequence: TGCAGTGCTGCCGGGACTAGCGGGCTCTTC. As protein: CSAAGTSGLF. This sequence joins TRBV20-1 and TRBJ2-1; 12 bases fit TRBD2. This CDR3 is 10 amino acids long. Germline CDR1 reads DFQATT; CDR2 reads SNEGSKA (reference sequence).

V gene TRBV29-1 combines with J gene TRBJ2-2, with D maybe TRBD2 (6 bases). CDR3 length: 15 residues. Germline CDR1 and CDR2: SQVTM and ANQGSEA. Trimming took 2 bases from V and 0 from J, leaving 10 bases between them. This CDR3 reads CSVEPLATNTGELFF. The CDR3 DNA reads TGCAGCGTTGAACCTCTAGCGACGAACACCGGGGAGCTGTTTTTT.